Presented here are 20 T cell receptor beta chains from one specimen sequenced in a study of blood T cell repertoires in COVID-19. This table comes from immunoSEQ multiplex PCR, and its TCRdb copy is limited to in-frame clones, with some not included. The table lists 150,000 to 170,000 clones, roughly 80% of them singletons. Input material: peripheral blood. These receptors were collected from a man older than 75 with acute or convalescent COVID-19.

The chain employs TRBV25-1 and TRBJ2-7; perhaps TRBD2 as D (5 bases). This CDR3 is built from 15 residues. CDR1 and CDR2 (germline): MGHDK, SYGVNS. V lost 4 bases and J 3 bases, leaving 16 bases between the germline ends. The CDR3 sequence: CASSGRREGFYEQYF. DNA for the CDR3: TGTGCCAGCAGTGGTAGGAGAGAGGGTTTCTACGAGCAGTACTTC.

The J gene is TRBJ2-3, the V gene TRBV7-3, with D perhaps matching TRBD1 (5 bases). CDR1 and CDR2 (germline): SGHTA, FQGTGA. With 0 bases removed from V and 0 bases from J, the gap between germline ends came to 7 bases. The CDR3 totals 15 residues. Here the CDR3 reads CASSLTGPSTDTQYF. CDR3 in DNA: TGTGCCAGCAGCTTAACGGGGCCTAGCACAGATACGCAGTATTTT.

V is TRBV3-1 (or the pseudogene TRBV3-2) and J is TRBJ1-1; no clear D. CDR3 size: 11 residues. Trimming stripped 5 bases from V and 7 bases from J, with 8 bases between. The germline CDR1 and CDR2 sequences are LGHDT and YNNKEL (reference sequence). The CDR3: CASSSLNEAFF. Written as DNA, the CDR3 is TGTGCCAGCAGCTCCTTAAATGAAGCTTTCTTT.

The chain has TRBV23-1 and TRBJ1-4, with 7 nucleotides matching TRBD1. TRBV23-1 is known as an ORF, though its function is uncertain. The V and J ends lost 4 bases and 0 bases, in that order; junction bases with no gene match: 11. The CDR3 spans 18 residues. CDR3 DNA sequence: TGCGCCAGCAGTCTAAAGACAGGGCTTAATCCAACTAATGAAAAACTGTTTTTT. Its translation is CASSLKTGLNPTNEKLFF.

The CDR3 loop is CASSWGVGLQETQYF. The DNA for the CDR3 is TGCGCCAGCAGCTGGGGGGTGGGGCTCCAAGAGACCCAGTACTTC. V and J are TRBV4-1 and TRBJ2-5, with D possibly being TRBD2 (6 bases). This CDR3 is 15 amino acids long. V gave up 5 bases and J gave up 1 base, with 14 bases separating them. From germline, CDR1 is MGHRA and CDR2 YSYEKL.

The chain couples TRBV30 to TRBJ1-4, with 11 bases matching TRBD1. This CDR3 comprises 14 residues. Looked up from germline, CDR1 is GTSNPN and CDR2 is SVGIG (reference sequence). With 1 base clipped from V and 8 bases from J, the junction kept 3 bases outside the gene matches. CDR3 sequence: CAWSAGQGGEKLFF. The CDR3 DNA reads as TGTGCCTGGAGTGCGGGACAGGGGGGGGAAAAACTGTTTTTT. The complete variable domain, with remaining parts taken from reference TRBV30 and TRBJ1-4, reads SQTIHQWPATLVQPVGSPLSLECTVEGTSNPNLYWYRQAAGRGLQLLFYSVGIGQISSEVPQNLSASRPQDRQFILSSKKLLLSDSGFYLCAWSAGQGGEKLFFGSGTQLSVL.

The chain is built from TRBV9 and TRBJ2-3; TRBD2 agrees at 7 bases. Germline assignment: CDR1 SGDLS and CDR2 YYNGEE. CDR3 length: 16 residues. V shed 4 bases and J 4 bases; nucleotides not matched to a gene: 12. CDR3 coding DNA: TGTGCCAGCAGCCAGCTGGCTAGCGGTTATTCAGATACGCAGTATTTT. This gives the protein CASSQLASGYSDTQYF.

The chain employs TRBV24-1 and TRBJ2-5; D unresolved. The CDR3 extends over 13 amino acids. The V gene's germline CDR1 is KGHDR and CDR2 SFDVKD. Trimming took 4 bases from V and 4 from J, leaving 9 bases between them. The CDR3 DNA reads TGTGCCACCAGTGACATGGGCAGAGAGACCCAGTACTTC. Amino acid sequence: CATSDMGRETQYF.

The chain carries TRBV11-3 and TRBJ2-1; 9 positions agree with TRBD2. J was trimmed by 5 bases and V by 3 bases; bases with no gene match: 5. The V gene's germline CDR1 is SGHNT and CDR2 YENEEA. The length of the CDR3 is 15 residues. CDR3 protein: CASSFAGGPDNEQFF. The CDR3 nucleotides are TGTGCCAGCAGCTTCGCGGGGGGGCCGGACAATGAGCAGTTCTTC.

The J gene is TRBJ1-1, the V gene TRBV5-1; D not resolved. V was pared by 4 bases and J by 1 base, with 8 bases between. This CDR3 region has 13 residues. The germline gives CDR1 SGHRS, CDR2 YFSETQ. In DNA, the CDR3 is TGCGCCAGCAGCGTGGACGGGAACACTGAAGCTTTCTTT. This encodes CASSVDGNTEAFF.

The genes are TRBV5-1 and TRBJ2-2, with TRBD1 matching 8 bases. The CDR3 contains 15 residues. Trimming cost V 4 bases and J 6 bases; bases outside gene matches: 8. Germline assignment: CDR1 SGHRS and CDR2 YFSETQ. DNA of the CDR3: TGCGCCAGCAGCAGGCAGGGGGCAATCGCCGGGGAGCTGTTTTTT. Translating gives CASSRQGAIAGELFF. Full variable domain (outside the CDR3, taken from reference TRBV5-1 and TRBJ2-2): KAGVTQTPRYLIKTRGQQVTLSCSPISGHRSVSWYQQTPGQGLQFLFEYFSETQRNKGNFPGRFSGRQFSNSRSEMNVSTLELGDSALYLCASSRQGAIAGELFFGEGSRLTVL.

This chain joins TRBV11-3 and TRBJ2-1, with TRBD1 as a possible D gene (6 bases). Trimming shortened V by 8 bases and J by 0 bases, and 8 bases separated the two germline ends. CDR1 and CDR2 from the germline V gene are SGHNT and YENEEA. This CDR3 has 13 residues. The CDR3 DNA follows: TGTGCCAGCCAGGGGAGCTCCTACAATGAGCAGTTCTTC. As protein: CASQGSSYNEQFF.

This rearrangement joins TRBV12-3 or TRBV12-4 to TRBJ2-5, with 7 bases identical to TRBD1. The CDR3 has 13 amino acids. The junction had 3 bases not matched to a gene; V was cut back by 7 bases and J by 1 base. The DNA of the CDR3 is TGTGCCAGCAAAAGGGACAGCCAAGAGACCCAGTACTTC. Translating it yields CASKRDSQETQYF.

The chain employs TRBV10-3 and TRBJ1-5; D uncertain. Per germline, CDR1 ENHRY and CDR2 SYGVKD. V was clipped by 0 bases and J by 2 bases, with 5 bases between them. This CDR3 is 14 amino acids long. For the CDR3, the DNA is TGTGCCATCAGTGAGTCGGCAGGCAATCAGCCCCAGCATTTT. Translating gives CAISESAGNQPQHF.

V is TRBV12-3 or TRBV12-4 and J is TRBJ1-2, with D possibly being TRBD1 (5 bases). V lost 4 bases and J lost 5, with 8 bases in between. This CDR3 is built from 12 residues. Here the CDR3 reads CASSWGDYGYTF. The CDR3 region has the DNA TGTGCCAGCAGTTGGGGGGATTATGGCTACACCTTC.

The chain carries TRBV7-8 and TRBJ1-3, with a possible D match to TRBD1 (6 bases). The CDR3 has 16 amino acids. Germline loops: CDR1 SGHVS, CDR2 FQNEAQ. The V and J ends lost 3 bases and 4 bases respectively, with 16 bases between them. CDR3 nucleotide sequence: TGTGCCAGCAGCTTTGGAACCGGGACACTGGGAAACACCATATATTTT. This encodes CASSFGTGTLGNTIYF.

This chain uses TRBV27 with TRBJ2-7, with D tentatively TRBD2 (7 bases). Trimming shortened V by 5 bases and J by 2 bases, and 13 bases separated the two germline ends. There are 14 residues in the CDR3. The germline gives CDR1 MNHEY, CDR2 SMNVEV (reference sequence). In DNA form, the CDR3 reads TGTGCCAGCAGTCGGGGGGCCAAACCCTACGAGCAGTACTTC. Translating gives CASSRGAKPYEQYF.

This clone showed up just a few times. The J gene is TRBJ2-6, the V gene TRBV7-9; 7 nucleotides match TRBD1. This CDR3 contains 16 residues. Germline V gene data show CDR1 as SEHNR and CDR2 as FQNEAQ (reference sequence). After removal of 5 bases from V and 0 bases from J, the junction contained 4 bases not matched to a gene. CDR3 sequence (DNA): TGTGCCAGCAGCCCGTCAGGGGGCTCTGGGGCCAACGTCCTGACTTTC. Amino acids: CASSPSGGSGANVLTF.

This clone was detected a few times. This CDR3 is CASSRSNTGDYGYTF. The DNA for the CDR3 is TGTGCCAGTAGTAGGTCGAATACAGGGGACTATGGCTACACCTTC. The chain employs TRBV19 and TRBJ1-2; 7 positions match TRBD1. The CDR3 is made up of 15 amino acids. J gave up 3 bases and V 4 bases, and 8 bases lay outside the gene matches. Germline V gene lookup returns CDR1 LNHDA and CDR2 SQIVND (reference sequence).

The gene calls are TRBV19 and TRBJ2-5; D gene ambiguous. Deletions cut 8 bases from V and 1 base from J, with 8 bases between. Germline V gene sequence: CDR1 LNHDA, CDR2 SQIVND (reference sequence). This CDR3 comprises 12 residues. The CDR3 sequence: CASGPLQETQYF. CDR3 coding DNA: TGTGCCAGTGGGCCGCTCCAAGAGACCCAGTACTTC.